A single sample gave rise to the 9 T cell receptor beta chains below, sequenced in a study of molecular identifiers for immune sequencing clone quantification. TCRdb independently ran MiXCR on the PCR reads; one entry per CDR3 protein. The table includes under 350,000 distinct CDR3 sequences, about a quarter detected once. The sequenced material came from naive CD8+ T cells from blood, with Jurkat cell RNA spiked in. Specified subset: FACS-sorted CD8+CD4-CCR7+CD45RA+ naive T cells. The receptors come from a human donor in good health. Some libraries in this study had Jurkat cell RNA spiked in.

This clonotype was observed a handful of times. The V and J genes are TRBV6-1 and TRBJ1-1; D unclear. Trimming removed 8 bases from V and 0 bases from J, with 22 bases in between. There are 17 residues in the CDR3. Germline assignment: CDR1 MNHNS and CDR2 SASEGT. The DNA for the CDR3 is TGTGCCAGCGCCCCGCGGTCCTGGTTGAGTTTGAACACTGAAGCTTTCTTT. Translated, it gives CASAPRSWLSLNTEAFF.

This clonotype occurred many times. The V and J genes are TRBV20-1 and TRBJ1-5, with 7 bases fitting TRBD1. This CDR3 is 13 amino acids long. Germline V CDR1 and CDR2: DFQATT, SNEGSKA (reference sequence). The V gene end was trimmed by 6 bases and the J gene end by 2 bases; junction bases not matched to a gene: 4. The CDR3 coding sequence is TGCAGTGCGGACGGGACAGGCAATCAGCCCCAGCATTTT. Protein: CSADGTGNQPQHF.

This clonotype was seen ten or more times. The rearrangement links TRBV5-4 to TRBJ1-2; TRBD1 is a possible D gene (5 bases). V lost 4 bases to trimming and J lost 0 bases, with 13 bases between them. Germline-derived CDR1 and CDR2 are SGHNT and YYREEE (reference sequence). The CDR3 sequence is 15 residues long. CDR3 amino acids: CASSGDASANYGYTF. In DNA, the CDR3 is TGTGCCAGCAGCGGGGACGCATCAGCTAACTATGGCTACACCTTC.

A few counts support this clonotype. CDR3 amino acids: CASSPGDDYEQYF. CDR3 nucleotides: TGTGCCAGCTCACCAGGGGATGACTACGAGCAGTACTTC. This chain uses TRBV18 with TRBJ2-7, with no clear D. The germline CDR1 and CDR2 sequences are KGHSH and LQKENI. Trimming shortened V by 2 bases and J by 3 bases, and 8 bases separated the two germline ends. The CDR3 sequence is 13 residues long.

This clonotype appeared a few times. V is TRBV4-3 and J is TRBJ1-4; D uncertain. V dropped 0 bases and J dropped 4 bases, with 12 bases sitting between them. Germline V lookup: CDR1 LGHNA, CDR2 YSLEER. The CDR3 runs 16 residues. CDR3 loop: CASSQDEQSFNEKLFF. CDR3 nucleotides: TGCGCCAGCAGCCAAGATGAGCAGAGTTTTAATGAAAAACTGTTTTTT.

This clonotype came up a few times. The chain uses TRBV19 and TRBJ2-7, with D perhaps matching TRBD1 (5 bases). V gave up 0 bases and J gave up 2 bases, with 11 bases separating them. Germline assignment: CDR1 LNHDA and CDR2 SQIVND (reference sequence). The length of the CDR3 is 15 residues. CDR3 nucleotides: TGTGCCAGTAGTATAGATGGGGCAGGAGCCTACGAGCAGTACTTC. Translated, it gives CASSIDGAGAYEQYF.

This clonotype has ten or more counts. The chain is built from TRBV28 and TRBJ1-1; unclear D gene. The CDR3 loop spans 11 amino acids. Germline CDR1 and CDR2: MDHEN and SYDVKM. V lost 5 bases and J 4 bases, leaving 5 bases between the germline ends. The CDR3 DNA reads TGTGCCAGCAGTCCCGGCACTGAAGCTTTCTTT. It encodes CASSPGTEAFF.

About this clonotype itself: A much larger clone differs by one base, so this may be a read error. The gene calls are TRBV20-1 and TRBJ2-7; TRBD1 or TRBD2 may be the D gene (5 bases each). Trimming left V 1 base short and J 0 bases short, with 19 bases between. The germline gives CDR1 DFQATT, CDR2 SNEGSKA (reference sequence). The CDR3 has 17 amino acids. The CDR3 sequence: CSARVGTDTTHSYEQYF. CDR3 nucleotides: TGCAGTGCTAGAGTCGGGACCGACACAACCCACTCCTACGAGCAGTACTTC.

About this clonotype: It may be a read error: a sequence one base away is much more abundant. The CDR3 coding sequence is TGCAGCGTTGTAGGTGGGGGCGCGAGAGGCTACACCTTC. Residues: CSVVGGGARGYTF. The rearrangement uses TRBV29-1 and TRBJ1-2; D is perhaps TRBD1 (6 bases). The CDR3 covers 13 residues. Trimming stripped 4 bases from V and 8 bases from J, with 17 bases between. Germline CDR1 SQVTM, CDR2 ANQGSEA.